These 26 T cell receptor beta chains were all obtained from the same sample, sequenced in a study of T-cell reconstitution after alpha-beta-depleted transplantation in children. TCRbeta library construction was performed incorporating unique molecular identifiers. Each CDR3 protein gets one entry after TCRdb re-called the PCR reads with MiXCR. This table has about 1,000,000 distinct CDR3 sequences, about 26% appearing once. This material consisted of PBMCs, mostly from graft donor cells, taken 360 days after TCRalphabeta/CD19-depleted stem cell transplant. Source of these receptors: a boy in the first two years of life who had a stem cell transplant for SCID, so the T cells may come from the graft donor.

The rearrangement links TRBV11-2 to TRBJ2-3; the D gene is possibly TRBD2 (7 bases). Trimming removed 2 bases at V and 6 bases at J, with 21 bases between. The CDR3 extends over 17 amino acids. Germline V gives CDR1 SGHAT, CDR2 FQNNGV. CDR3 coding DNA: TGTGCCAGCAGCTTATTGGCCTGGGGGGGCCGTCTGGATACGCAGTATTTT. Translated: CASSLLAWGGRLDTQYF.

The chain has TRBV15 and TRBJ1-3; D gene ambiguous. Germline assignment: CDR1 LNHNV and CDR2 YYDKDF (reference sequence). The CDR3 length is 15 residues. The V end was cut by 1 base, the J end by 0 bases, with 7 bases between. CDR3 coding DNA: TGTGCCACCAGCAGAGGGCCGGACTCTGGAAACACCATATATTTT. Translating gives CATSRGPDSGNTIYF.

This clonotype was seen at least ten times. V and J are TRBV4-1 and TRBJ1-2; D not resolved. Germline V gene sequence: CDR1 MGHRA, CDR2 YSYEKL. The CDR3 is 15 residues long. The V gene lost 3 bases and the J gene lost 8 bases, with 19 bases spanning the gap. The CDR3 region is CASSQAPDWPGGYTF. In DNA form, the CDR3 reads TGCGCCAGCAGCCAGGCCCCAGACTGGCCGGGGGGCTACACCTTC.

This clonotype appeared a few times. This chain connects TRBV20-1 to TRBJ2-2, with TRBD2 identical over 8 bases. The CDR3 contains 13 residues. From germline, CDR1 is DFQATT and CDR2 SNEGSKA (reference sequence). V shed 6 bases, J shed 12 bases, and the junction held 12 bases outside the gene matches. This CDR3 reads CSALPGGLSKLFF. The DNA for the CDR3 is TGCAGTGCATTACCGGGGGGGCTGAGTAAGCTGTTTTTT.

This clonotype was counted only a few times. This sequence joins TRBV6-6 and TRBJ2-7, with D uncertain. The CDR3 runs 12 residues. Trimming took off 8 bases at V and 3 bases at J, with 11 bases between the two ends. CDR1 is MNHNY and CDR2 is SVGAGI in the germline V gene (reference sequence). The CDR3 DNA follows: TGTGCCAGCGCCCTGGGTTTCTACGAGCAGTACTTC. Amino acids: CASALGFYEQYF.

The V and J genes are TRBV18 and TRBJ2-3, with a possible D match to TRBD1 (5 bases). V lost 2 bases and J 3 bases, leaving 9 bases between the germline ends. CDR1 and CDR2 (germline): KGHSH, LQKENI. The CDR3 runs to 14 residues. The CDR3 protein is CASSPGAWTDTQYF. The CDR3 DNA reads TGTGCCAGCTCACCAGGGGCGTGGACAGATACGCAGTATTTT. The complete variable domain, with remaining parts taken from reference TRBV18 and TRBJ2-3, reads NAGVMQNPRHLVRRRGQEARLRCSPMKGHSHVYWYRQLPEEGLKFMVYLQKENIIDESGMPKERFSAEFPKEGPSILRIQQVVRGDSAAYFCASSPGAWTDTQYFGPGTRLTVL.

This clonotype was detected a few times. The rearrangement links TRBV20-1 to TRBJ2-1; D tentatively fits TRBD1 or TRBD2 (5 bases each). Germline V gives CDR1 DFQATT, CDR2 SNEGSKA (reference sequence). The CDR3 length is 16 residues. V lost 4 bases, J lost 7 bases, and 23 bases lay in between. The CDR3 nucleotides read TGCAGTGCTACACACCTGGGGACCTCCTTGGGTAATGAGCAGTTCTTC. Its protein product is CSATHLGTSLGNEQFF.

This chain connects TRBV2 to TRBJ2-2; no clear D. The CDR3 is 12 residues long. The germline V gene has CDR1 SNHLY and CDR2 FYNNEI. V was trimmed by 5 bases and J by 6 bases, leaving 7 bases between them. The CDR3 here is CASSLISGELFF. The DNA of the CDR3 is TGTGCCAGCAGTCTGATCTCCGGGGAGCTGTTTTTT.

The chain couples TRBV7-2 to TRBJ2-1, with 11 bases aligning to TRBD2. Germline V gives CDR1 SGHTA, CDR2 FQGNSA. V was clipped by 5 bases and J by 7 bases; unmatched bases: 10. The CDR3 is 16 amino acids. The CDR3 reads CASSTQGLAARNEQFF. The CDR3 nucleotides are TGTGCCAGCAGCACCCAGGGACTAGCGGCGAGGAATGAGCAGTTCTTC.

The chain is built from TRBV28 and TRBJ2-5; D may be TRBD2 (6 bases). The V gene lost 4 bases and the J gene lost 5 bases, with 17 bases spanning the gap. The germline CDR1 and CDR2 sequences are MDHEN and SYDVKM. This CDR3 has 15 residues. The CDR3 is CASSWAAEGQETQYF. For the CDR3, the DNA is TGTGCCAGCAGTTGGGCAGCGGAGGGGCAGGAGACCCAGTACTTC.

The chain uses TRBV5-5 and TRBJ2-3; D gene unclear. Germline V gene data show CDR1 as SGHKS and CDR2 as YYEKEE (reference sequence). The CDR3 consists of 16 residues. V gave up 0 bases and J gave up 2 bases, with 13 bases separating them. CDR3 DNA sequence: TGTGCCAGCAGCTTGGCCGGCAAACCTTTCACAGATACGCAGTATTTT. Protein sequence: CASSLAGKPFTDTQYF.

This clonotype was seen just once. The chain uses TRBV5-6 and TRBJ2-7; 13 bases match TRBD2. Germline CDR1 SGHDT, CDR2 YYEEEE. This CDR3 has 15 residues. V shed 3 bases, J shed 4 bases, and the junction held 4 bases outside the gene matches. Here the CDR3 reads CASSWGLAGYYEQYF. The CDR3 DNA reads as TGTGCCAGCAGCTGGGGACTAGCGGGGTATTACGAGCAGTACTTC.

This chain joins TRBV3-1 and TRBJ2-1; 8 bases fit TRBD2. This CDR3 is built from 14 residues. Germline-derived CDR1 and CDR2 are LGHDT and YNNKEL (reference sequence). Trimming removed 2 bases from V and 10 bases from J; junction bases left unmatched: 7. CDR3 bases: TGTGCCAGCAGCCAATGGATAGCGGGGAACGAGCAGTTCTTC. It is translated as CASSQWIAGNEQFF.

Here the CDR3 DNA reads TGTGCCAGCAGTACGGAGACTAGCGGGGGGTACGAGCAGTACTTC. Translating it yields CASSTETSGGYEQYF. The V call is TRBV6-1, the J call TRBJ2-7; 13 bases align to TRBD2. The CDR3 contains 15 residues. The trim removed 5 bases at V and 4 bases at J, leaving 5 bases unmatched. CDR1 MNHNS and CDR2 SASEGT come from the germline V gene.

The rearrangement uses TRBV12-3 or TRBV12-4 and TRBJ1-5; TRBD1 is a possible D gene (5 bases). This CDR3 contains 15 residues. Trimming pared 5 bases from V and 0 bases from J, leaving 11 bases between. CDR3 sequence: CASSPQGNSNQPQHF. CDR3 in DNA: TGTGCCAGCAGTCCCCAGGGCAATAGCAATCAGCCCCAGCATTTT.

This clonotype was detected many times. This chain uses TRBV25-1 with TRBJ2-3, with D possibly TRBD1 on 6 matching bases. This CDR3 spans 15 amino acids. The germline gives CDR1 MGHDK, CDR2 SYGVNS. The V and J ends lost 3 bases and 1 base respectively, with 11 bases between them. Here the CDR3 DNA reads TGTGCCAGCAGTGACTCAGGGGCAGGCACAGATACGCAGTATTTT. Amino acids: CASSDSGAGTDTQYF.

The table lists this clonotype with a few counts. The rearrangement links TRBV27 to TRBJ2-3; 7 bases are shared with TRBD1. There are 14 residues in the CDR3. CDR1 MNHEY and CDR2 SMNVEV come from the germline V gene (reference sequence). V dropped 5 bases and J dropped 4; count of bases not matched to a gene: 6. The CDR3 DNA sequence: TGTGCCAGCAGTCAATACAGGGGTGCAGATACGCAGTATTTT. Amino acids: CASSQYRGADTQYF.

V gene TRBV28 combines with J gene TRBJ2-7; D might be TRBD1 (7 bases). This CDR3 is built from 15 residues. V lost 1 base and J 9 bases, leaving 19 bases between the germline ends. The germline gives CDR1 MDHEN, CDR2 SYDVKM. The CDR3 nucleotides are TGTGCCAGCAGTTTATTACGCCTTCAGGGGGGCGGGCAGTACTTC. Its translation: CASSLLRLQGGGQYF.

The chain has TRBV7-2 and TRBJ2-1; 10 positions match TRBD2. CDR3 length: 17 amino acids. Germline V gives CDR1 SGHTA, CDR2 FQGNSA. V lost 4 bases, J lost 6 bases, and 12 bases stayed unmatched. Here the CDR3 DNA reads TGTGCCAGCAGCTCCGCTTTCCTAGCGGGGGCTTCCAATGAGCAGTTCTTC. This translates into CASSSAFLAGASNEQFF. Combining the CDR3 with reference TRBV7-2 and TRBJ2-1 gives the whole variable domain GAGVSQSPSNKVTEKGKDVELRCDPISGHTALYWYRQSLGQGLEFLIYFQGNSAPDKSGLPSDRFSAERTGGSVSTLTIQRTQQEDSAVYLCASSSAFLAGASNEQFFGPGTRLTVL.

The J gene is TRBJ2-1, the V gene TRBV25-1; D assignment may be TRBD1 or TRBD2 (5 bases each). V was shortened by 4 bases and J by 7 bases, with 8 bases between the two germline ends. Germline V gene sequence: CDR1 MGHDK, CDR2 SYGVNS. The CDR3 has 12 residues. The CDR3: CASSVWGNEQFF. The CDR3 DNA sequence: TGTGCCAGCAGTGTTTGGGGGAATGAGCAGTTCTTC.

This clonotype was seen a handful of times. The chain employs TRBV7-2 and TRBJ1-5, with D maybe TRBD1 (5 bases). The CDR3 sequence is 15 residues long. Germline CDR1 and CDR2: SGHTA and FQGNSA. V lost 3 bases and J lost 3, with 12 bases in between. As DNA, the CDR3 is TGTGCCAGCAGCTTTAGGCCGGGGACCAATCAGCCCCAGCATTTT. Amino acid sequence: CASSFRPGTNQPQHF.

This clonotype occurred a few times. This chain links TRBV9 with TRBJ2-1; 12 bases fit TRBD2. In germline, CDR1 is SGDLS, CDR2 YYNGEE. V gave up 1 base and J gave up 6 bases; unmatched junction bases: 2. There are 15 residues in the CDR3. The CDR3 DNA is TGTGCCAGCAGCGTACTAGCGGGGGGGGCCAATGAGCAGTTCTTC. Encoded protein: CASSVLAGGANEQFF.

This clonotype showed up just a few times. The V call is TRBV27, the J call TRBJ1-6, with TRBD1 matching 8 bases. Germline CDR1 reads MNHEY; CDR2 reads SMNVEV (reference sequence). CDR3 length equals 16 residues. The V gene end was trimmed by 2 bases and the J gene end by 11 bases; junction bases not matched to a gene: 11. DNA of the CDR3: TGTGCCAGCAGTTTAGGAGAGGACAGGGCTTTGGCACCCCTCCACTTT. It translates to CASSLGEDRALAPLHF.

V and J are TRBV4-1 and TRBJ2-7, with no clear D. The CDR3 covers 15 residues. Germline lookup yields CDR1 MGHRA and CDR2 YSYEKL. Trimming removed 0 bases at V and 3 bases at J, with 12 bases between. CDR3 nucleotide sequence: TGCGCCAGCAGCCAAGAAGAACAACTTTACTACGAGCAGTACTTC. Translation gives CASSQEEQLYYEQYF.

The V call is TRBV3-1, the J call TRBJ1-1, with D possibly being TRBD1 (5 bases). Germline V gene data show CDR1 as LGHDT and CDR2 as YNNKEL (reference sequence). The CDR3 contains 15 residues. Trimming pared 3 bases from V and 4 bases from J, leaving 15 bases between. In DNA form, the CDR3 reads TGTGCCAGCAGCCAGGCTTGGGGGGGAATCACTGAAGCTTTCTTT. This encodes CASSQAWGGITEAFF.

V usage is TRBV9 and J usage is TRBJ1-6; D is perhaps TRBD1 (5 bases). Germline lookup yields CDR1 SGDLS and CDR2 YYNGEE. The CDR3 is made up of 13 amino acids. With 3 bases removed from V and 6 bases from J, the gap between germline ends came to 7 bases. The CDR3 nucleotides are TGTGCCAGCAGCGAGGGGCCTAATTCACCCCTCCACTTT. This translates into CASSEGPNSPLHF.